What follows describes a single TCR beta chain. This sample stems from a study of CD8 T cells in Susac syndrome. Study summary: Among the Susac syndrome patients who underwent sequencing, about 6 had clinically active disease, while about 8 of them were in remission.

TCR beta sequencing was performed on blood CD8+ and CD4+ T cells. While CD8+ and CD4+ T cells were isolated negatively, TEMRA cells were enriched by FACS. Losses at the gene ends were 1 base for V and 8 bases for J; bases not matched to a gene: 8. This CDR3 is built from 15 residues. Germline lookup yields CDR1 LNHNV and CDR2 YYDKDF (reference sequence). Reverse transcription of about 0.5 to 1 ug RNA used random hexamers. The authors amplified TCR beta CDR3 across 54 Vbeta and 13 Jbeta using immunoSEQ multiplex PCR. TCRdb processed the immunoSEQ multiplex PCR reads anew with MiXCR; each CDR3 protein has one entry. The top ten hold 0.098% of the sample, which has approximately 190,000 distinct CDR3 sequences, 90% to 96% seen once.

Input material: CD4+ T cells from PBMCs. The chain recombines TRBV15 with TRBJ1-2; TRBD1 agrees at 9 bases. The TCR originated in a human donor with Susac syndrome. CDR3 residues: CATSRGTGDSEGYTF. CDR3 nucleotides: TGTGCCACCAGCAGAGGGACAGGGGATTCGGAGGGCTACACCTTC. Looking up the rest from reference TRBV15 and TRBJ1-2 gives the full variable domain: DAMVIQNPRYQVTQFGKPVTLSCSQTLNHNVMYWYQQKSSQAPKLLFHYYDKDFNNEADTPDNFQSRRPNTSFCFLDIRSPGLGDTAMYLCATSRGTGDSEGYTFGSGTRLTVV.